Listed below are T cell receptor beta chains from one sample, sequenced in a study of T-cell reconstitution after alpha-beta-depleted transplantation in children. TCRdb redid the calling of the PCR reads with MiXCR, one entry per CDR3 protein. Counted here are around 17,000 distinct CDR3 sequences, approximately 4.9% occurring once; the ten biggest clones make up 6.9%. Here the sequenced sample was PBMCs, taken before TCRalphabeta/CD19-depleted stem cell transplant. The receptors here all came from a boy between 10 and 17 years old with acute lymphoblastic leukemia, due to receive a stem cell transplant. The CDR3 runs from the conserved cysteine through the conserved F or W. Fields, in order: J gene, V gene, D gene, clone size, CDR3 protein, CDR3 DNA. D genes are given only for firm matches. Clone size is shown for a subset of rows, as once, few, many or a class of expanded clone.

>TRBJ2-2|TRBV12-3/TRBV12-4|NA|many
CASSFDVSSTGELFF
TGTGCCAGCAGTTTCGACGTTTCTAGCACCGGGGAGCTGTTTTTT
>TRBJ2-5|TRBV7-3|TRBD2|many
CASSSTGLAQETQYF
TGTGCCAGCAGCTCAACTGGACTAGCACAGGAGACCCAGTACTTC
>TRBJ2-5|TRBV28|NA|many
CASSFLRGAGQETQYF
TGTGCCAGCAGTTTTTTAAGGGGCGCGGGTCAAGAGACCCAGTACTTC
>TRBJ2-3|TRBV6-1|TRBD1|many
CASSSLDRGADTQYF
TGTGCCAGCAGCTCCCTGGACAGGGGGGCAGATACGCAGTATTTT
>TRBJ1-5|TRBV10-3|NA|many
CAISDGGSLFNQPQHF
TGTGCCATCAGTGATGGTGGCAGCCTATTCAATCAGCCCCAGCATTTT
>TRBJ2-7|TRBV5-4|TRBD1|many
CASSLGDRGRTYEQYF
TGTGCCAGCAGCTTGGGGGACAGGGGTAGAACCTACGAGCAGTACTTC
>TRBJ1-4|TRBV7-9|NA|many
CASRAVRDEKLFF
TGTGCCAGCCGAGCAGTCAGGGATGAAAAACTGTTTTTT
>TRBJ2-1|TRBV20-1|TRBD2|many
CSALSGSSYNEQFF
TGCAGTGCACTTAGCGGGAGCTCCTACAATGAGCAGTTCTTC
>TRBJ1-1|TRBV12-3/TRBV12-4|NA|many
CASSLGVIHDTEAFF
TGTGCCAGCAGTTTAGGGGTCATACATGACACTGAAGCTTTCTTT
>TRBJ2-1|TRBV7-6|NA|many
CASSPLFGNEQFF
TGTGCCAGCAGCCCCCTATTCGGCAATGAGCAGTTCTTC
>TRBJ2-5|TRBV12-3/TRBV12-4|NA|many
CASSLPGTNTGQYF
TGTGCCAGCAGTTTACCCGGGACAAACACAGGGCAGTACTTC
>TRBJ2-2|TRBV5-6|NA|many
CASSFPPGDSTTGELFF
TGTGCCAGCAGCTTCCCACCGGGAGACTCCACCACCGGGGAGCTGTTTTTT
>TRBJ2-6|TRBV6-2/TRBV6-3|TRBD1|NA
CASSNGQGAFSGANVLTF
TGTGCCAGCAGTAACGGACAGGGGGCGTTCTCTGGGGCCAACGTCCTGACTTTC
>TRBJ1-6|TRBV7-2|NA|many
CASSLAVQYNSPLHF
TGTGCCAGCAGCTTAGCAGTGCAGTATAATTCACCCCTCCACTTT
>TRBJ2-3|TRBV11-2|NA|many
CASSLVFRATDTQYF
TGTGCCAGCAGCTTAGTATTTAGGGCTACAGATACGCAGTATTTT
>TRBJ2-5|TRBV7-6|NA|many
CASSRGGRETQYF
TGTGCCAGCAGCAGAGGGGGGCGGGAGACCCAGTACTTC
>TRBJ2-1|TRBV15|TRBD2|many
CATSRVATSGPYNEQFF
TGTGCCACCAGCAGAGTCGCGACTAGCGGTCCCTACAATGAGCAGTTCTTC
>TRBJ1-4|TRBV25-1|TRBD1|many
CASSAHPTGPFSEKLFF
TGTGCCAGCAGTGCGCATCCGACAGGGCCCTTCTCTGAAAAACTGTTTTTT
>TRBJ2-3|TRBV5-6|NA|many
CASSLDPFSSTDTQYF
TGTGCCAGCAGCTTGGATCCGTTCTCTAGCACAGATACGCAGTATTTT
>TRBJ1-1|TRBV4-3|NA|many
CASSQRGARDTEAFF
TGCGCCAGCAGCCAACGGGGGGCGCGGGACACTGAAGCTTTCTTT
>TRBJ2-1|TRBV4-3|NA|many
CASSQVMGYNEQFF
TGCGCCAGCAGCCAAGTGATGGGGTACAATGAGCAGTTCTTC
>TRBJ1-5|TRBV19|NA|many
CASSIASGNQPQHF
TGTGCCAGTAGTATTGCGTCAGGCAATCAGCCCCAGCATTTT
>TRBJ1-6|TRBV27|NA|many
CASRERQANNSPLHF
TGTGCCAGCAGGGAGAGGCAGGCAAATAATTCACCCCTCCACTTT
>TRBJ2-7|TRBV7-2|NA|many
CASSFHATGTYEQYF
TGTGCCAGCAGCTTTCATGCGACAGGAACCTACGAGCAGTACTTC
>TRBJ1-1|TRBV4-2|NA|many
CASSGYGQEAFF
TGTGCCAGCAGCGGTTACGGACAGGAAGCTTTCTTT
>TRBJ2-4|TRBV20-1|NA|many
CSARRTDQYF
TGCAGTGCCCGACGGACGGATCAGTACTTC
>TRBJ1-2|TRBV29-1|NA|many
CSVALRANYGYTF
TGCAGCGTTGCTCTCAGAGCTAACTATGGCTACACCTTC
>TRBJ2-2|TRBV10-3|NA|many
CAISESGSGKNTGELFF
TGTGCCATCAGTGAGTCTGGATCCGGGAAGAACACCGGGGAGCTGTTTTTT
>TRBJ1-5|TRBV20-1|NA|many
CSAREGAGNQPQHF
TGCAGTGCTAGAGAAGGGGCCGGGAATCAGCCCCAGCATTTT
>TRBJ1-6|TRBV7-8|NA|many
CASSNSPGTNSPLHF
TGTGCCAGCAGCAACTCCCCGGGGACGAATTCACCCCTCCACTTT
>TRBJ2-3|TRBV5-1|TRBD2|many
CASSLRAGESTDTQYF
TGCGCCAGCAGCTTGAGAGCGGGGGAGAGCACAGATACGCAGTATTTT
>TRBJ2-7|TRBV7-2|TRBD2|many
CASSFQPGLAGYEQYF
TGTGCCAGCAGCTTTCAACCGGGACTAGCTGGTTACGAGCAGTACTTC
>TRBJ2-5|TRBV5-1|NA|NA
CASSSSRSGETQYF
TGCGCCAGCAGCTCTAGTCGCTCTGGGGAGACCCAGTACTTC
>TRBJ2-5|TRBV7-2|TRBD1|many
CASSLPTGVETQYF
TGTGCCAGCAGCTTACCAACAGGGGTGGAGACCCAGTACTTC
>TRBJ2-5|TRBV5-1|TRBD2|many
CASSRWTSGTQETQYF
TGCGCCAGCAGCCGATGGACTAGCGGGACCCAAGAGACCCAGTACTTC
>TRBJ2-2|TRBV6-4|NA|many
CASSDGTNTGELFF
TGTGCCAGCAGTGACGGGACTAACACCGGGGAGCTGTTTTTT
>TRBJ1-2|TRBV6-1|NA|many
CASSALGISRNGYTF
TGTGCCAGCAGTGCCCTGGGTATCTCGCGTAATGGCTACACCTTC
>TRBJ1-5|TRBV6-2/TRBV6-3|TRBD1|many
CASSSGTGNQPQHF
TGTGCCAGCAGCTCCGGGACAGGAAATCAGCCCCAGCATTTT
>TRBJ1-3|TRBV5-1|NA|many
CASSLMFGVGGNTIYF
TGCGCCAGCAGCTTGATGTTTGGGGTCGGTGGAAACACCATATATTTT
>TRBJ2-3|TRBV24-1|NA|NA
CATSDRDTRTDTQYF
TGTGCCACCAGTGACCGGGACACTAGAACAGATACGCAGTATTTT
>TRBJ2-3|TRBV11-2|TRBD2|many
CASSLGGGQGDTQYF
TGTGCCAGCAGCTTAGGCGGGGGGCAAGGAGATACGCAGTATTTT
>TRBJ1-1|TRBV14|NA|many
CASSQDFGGGYTEAFF
TGTGCCAGCAGCCAAGATTTTGGGGGTGGTTACACTGAAGCTTTCTTT
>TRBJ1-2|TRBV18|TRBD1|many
CASSPDRGYGYTF
TGTGCCAGCTCACCTGACAGGGGCTATGGCTACACCTTC
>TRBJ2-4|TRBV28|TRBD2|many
CASTLRGLAGGNIQYF
TGTGCCAGCACCCTACGGGGACTAGCGGGAGGTAACATTCAGTACTTC
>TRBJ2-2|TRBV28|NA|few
CASGDTGELFF
TGTGCCAGCGGTGACACCGGGGAGCTGTTTTTT
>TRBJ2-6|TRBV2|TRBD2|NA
CTLSLNLAGGRGANVLTF
TGTACCCTCAGTCTCAATCTAGCGGGGGGGCGCGGGGCCAACGTCCTGACTTTC
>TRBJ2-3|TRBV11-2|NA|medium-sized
CASSISRAGTDTQYF
TGTGCCAGCAGCATCTCGCGGGCGGGCACAGATACGCAGTATTTT
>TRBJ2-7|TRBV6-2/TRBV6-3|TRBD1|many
CASYRGPHEQYF
TGTGCCAGCTACAGGGGTCCCCACGAGCAGTACTTC
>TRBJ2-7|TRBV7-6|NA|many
CASSPIVAESNEQYF
TGTGCCAGCAGCCCCATTGTTGCAGAATCGAACGAGCAGTACTTC
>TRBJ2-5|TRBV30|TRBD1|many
CAWGKPGQQQETQYF
TGTGCCTGGGGCAAACCGGGACAGCAACAAGAGACCCAGTACTTC
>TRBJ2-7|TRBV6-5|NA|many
CASSYSGSEQYF
TGTGCCAGCAGTTACTCGGGGAGCGAGCAGTACTTC
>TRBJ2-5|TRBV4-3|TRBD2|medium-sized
CASSQDGLASGGNQETQYF
TGCGCCAGCAGCCAAGATGGCCTGGCTAGCGGGGGAAACCAAGAGACCCAGTACTTC
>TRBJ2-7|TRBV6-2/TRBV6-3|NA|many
CASSPTQYEQYF
TGTGCCAGCAGTCCCACCCAATACGAGCAGTACTTC
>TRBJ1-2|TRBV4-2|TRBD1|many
CASSQSQGANYGYTF
TGTGCCAGCAGCCAAAGCCAGGGGGCAAACTATGGCTACACCTTC
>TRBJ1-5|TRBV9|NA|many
CASSEREGSNQPQHF
TGTGCCAGCAGCGAGCGGGAGGGAAGCAATCAGCCCCAGCATTTT